What follows are 3 T cell receptor beta chains derived from one specimen sequenced in a study of control samples from healthy donors and cancer patients. TCRdb's table, derived via immunoSEQ multiplex PCR, lists solely in-frame clones and lacks some. The repertoire holds some 130,000 clones, with about nine tenths as singletons. Source material: blood. These receptors were taken from a woman aged 45-65 years in good health.

V is TRBV7-2 and J is TRBJ2-2; D is ambiguous. V was clipped by 5 bases and J by 4 bases, with 11 bases between them. The CDR3 is made up of 14 amino acids. Germline lookup yields CDR1 SGHTA and CDR2 FQGNSA. CDR3 DNA: TGTGCCAGCAGCGCCGTTAGGTCCACCGGGGAGCTGTTTTTT. It is translated as CASSAVRSTGELFF.

The chain combines TRBV19 with TRBJ1-2; TRBD1 agrees at 9 bases. CDR1 LNHDA and CDR2 SQIVND come from the germline V gene (reference sequence). The CDR3 is 14 amino acids. V was clipped by 5 bases and J by 3 bases; unmatched bases: 4. In DNA form, the CDR3 reads TGTGCCAGTAGTCACAGGGGGCGCGACTATGGCTACACCTTC. This codes for CASSHRGRDYGYTF.

This clone showed up just once. The genes are TRBV15 and TRBJ1-2; no clear D. The CDR3 totals 12 residues. Per the germline V gene, CDR1 is LNHNV and CDR2 is YYDKDF (reference sequence). V lost 0 bases and J 4 bases, leaving 3 bases between the germline ends. The CDR3 sequence is CATSRESYGYTF. The CDR3 DNA is TGTGCCACCAGCAGAGAGAGCTATGGCTACACCTTC.